This TCR beta chain emerged from a study of cytotoxic CD8 clonotypes in ibrutinib-treated CLL. There are a few counts of this clone. The data were produced by immunoSEQ multiplex PCR, yet TCRdb's version contains in-frame clones alone and is incomplete. Among 330,000 or so clones listed, over 55% were seen once. The TCR sequence derives from a human donor with chronic lymphocytic leukemia. The specimen comprised PBMCs, sampled after 36 months of ibrutinib treatment.

The CDR3 spells CASSPGTGVVYNEQFF. The CDR3 nucleotides are TGTGCCAGCTCACCAGGGACAGGGGTGGTCTACAATGAGCAGTTCTTC. V is TRBV18 and J is TRBJ2-1, with 10 nucleotides matching TRBD1. The CDR3 runs 16 residues. Germline V gene lookup returns CDR1 KGHSH and CDR2 LQKENI. Losses at the gene ends were 2 bases for V and 3 bases for J; bases not matched to a gene: 4.